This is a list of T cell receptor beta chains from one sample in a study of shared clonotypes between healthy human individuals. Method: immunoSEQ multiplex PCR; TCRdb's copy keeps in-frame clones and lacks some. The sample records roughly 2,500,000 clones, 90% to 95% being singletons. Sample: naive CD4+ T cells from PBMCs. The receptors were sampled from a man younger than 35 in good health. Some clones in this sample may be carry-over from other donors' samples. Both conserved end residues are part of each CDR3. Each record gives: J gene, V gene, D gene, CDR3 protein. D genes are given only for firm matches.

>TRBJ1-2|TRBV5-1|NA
CASTPDSGYGYTF
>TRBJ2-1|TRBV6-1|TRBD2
CASVGSGSSYNEQFF
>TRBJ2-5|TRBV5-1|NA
CASSLVSPGTQYF
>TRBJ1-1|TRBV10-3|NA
CAISESSTGVNTEAFF
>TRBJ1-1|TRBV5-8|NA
CASRREQGAAFF
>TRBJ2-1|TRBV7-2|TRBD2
CASSSRWTSPYNEQFF
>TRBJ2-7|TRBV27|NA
CASSLFRREEPYEQYF
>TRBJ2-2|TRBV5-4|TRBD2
CASSSNLAGNTGELFF
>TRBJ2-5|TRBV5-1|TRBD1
CASRGTGGETQYF
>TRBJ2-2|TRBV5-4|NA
CASSSPTAGELFF
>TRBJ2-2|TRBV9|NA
CASSPRQGGTGELFF
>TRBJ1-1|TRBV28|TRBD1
CASSLSLQGAIEAFF
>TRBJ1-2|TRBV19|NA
CASSGTRADHGGYTF
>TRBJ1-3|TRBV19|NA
CASSPGQYSYVDF
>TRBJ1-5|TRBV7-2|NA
CASSPYNQPQHF
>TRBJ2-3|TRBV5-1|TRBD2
CASTRGPSGSRRGDTQYF
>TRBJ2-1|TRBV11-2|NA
CASSPWGKGEQFF
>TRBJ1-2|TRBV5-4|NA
CASSTAYLGYGYTF
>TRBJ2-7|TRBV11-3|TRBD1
CASSFTGGINEQYF
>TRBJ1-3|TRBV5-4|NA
CASSFIQETGNTIYF
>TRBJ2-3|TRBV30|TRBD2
CAWRTSASTDTQYF
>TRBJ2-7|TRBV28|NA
CATDSERYEQYF
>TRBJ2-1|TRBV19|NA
CASSDSRPYNEQFF
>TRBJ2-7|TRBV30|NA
CAWKRTGYLSSYEQYF
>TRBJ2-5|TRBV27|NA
CASSLAISGETQYF
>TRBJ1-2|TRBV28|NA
CASSRRANYGYTF
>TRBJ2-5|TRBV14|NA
CASSPGRMETQYF
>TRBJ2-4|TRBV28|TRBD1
CASSLQGAKNIQYF
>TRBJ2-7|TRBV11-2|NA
CAIGQGEQYF
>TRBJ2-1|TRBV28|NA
CASSPRGFYDNEQFF